The subject of this entry is one TCR beta chain. This sample was included in a study of blood T cells in healthy people across ages. This CDR3 contains 14 residues. V shed 6 bases and J 0 bases; nucleotides not matched to a gene: 4. Sample-barcoded 5' priming and a J-beta primer mix drove a second PCR of about 7 to 12 cycles. MiXCR was run by TCRdb on the 5' RACE reads, yielding one entry per CDR3 protein. This sample has 800,000 to 1,300,000 distinct CDR3 sequences, with roughly 24% found just once. The same data also went into a second study, on T cells of mothers and their children.

This TCR was recovered from a girl aged 2 to 9 in good health. Material for sequencing was blood. This chain uses TRBV12-3 or TRBV12-4 with TRBJ1-1; 7 nucleotides line up with TRBD1. CDR3 loop: CASSPTGVNTEAFF. DNA of the CDR3: TGTGCCAGCAGCCCTACAGGGGTGAACACTGAAGCTTTCTTT.